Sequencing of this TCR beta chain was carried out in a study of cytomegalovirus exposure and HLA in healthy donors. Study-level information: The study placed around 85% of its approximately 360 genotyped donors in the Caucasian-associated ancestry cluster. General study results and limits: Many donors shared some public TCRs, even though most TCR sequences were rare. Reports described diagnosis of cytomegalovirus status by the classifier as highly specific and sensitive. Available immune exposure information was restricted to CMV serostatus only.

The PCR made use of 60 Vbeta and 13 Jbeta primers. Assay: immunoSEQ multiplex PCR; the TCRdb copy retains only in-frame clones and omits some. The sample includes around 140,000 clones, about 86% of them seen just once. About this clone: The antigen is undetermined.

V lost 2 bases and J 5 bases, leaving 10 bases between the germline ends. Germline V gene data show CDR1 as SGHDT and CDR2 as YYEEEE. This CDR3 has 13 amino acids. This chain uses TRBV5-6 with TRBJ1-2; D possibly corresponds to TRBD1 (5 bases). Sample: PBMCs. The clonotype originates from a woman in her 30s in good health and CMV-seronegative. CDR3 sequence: CASSFRAGYGYTF. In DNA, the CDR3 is TGTGCCAGCAGCTTCAGGGCTGGTTATGGCTACACCTTC.